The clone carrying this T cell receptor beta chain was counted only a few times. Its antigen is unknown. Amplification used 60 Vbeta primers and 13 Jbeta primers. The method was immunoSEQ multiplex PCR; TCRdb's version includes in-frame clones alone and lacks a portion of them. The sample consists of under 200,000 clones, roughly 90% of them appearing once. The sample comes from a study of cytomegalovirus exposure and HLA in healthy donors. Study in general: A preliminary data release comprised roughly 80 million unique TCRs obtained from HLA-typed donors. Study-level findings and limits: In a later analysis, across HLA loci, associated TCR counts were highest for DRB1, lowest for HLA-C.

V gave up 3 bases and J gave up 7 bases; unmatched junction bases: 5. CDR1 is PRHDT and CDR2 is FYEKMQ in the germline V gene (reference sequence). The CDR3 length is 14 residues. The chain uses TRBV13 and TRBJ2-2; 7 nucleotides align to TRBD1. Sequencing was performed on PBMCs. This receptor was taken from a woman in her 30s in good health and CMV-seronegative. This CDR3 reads CASSFYRGGGELFF. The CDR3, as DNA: TGTGCCAGCAGCTTCTACAGGGGTGGCGGGGAGCTGTTTTTT.